Shown below are 20 T cell receptor beta chains from a single sample sequenced in a study of cytomegalovirus exposure and HLA in healthy donors. PCR employed 60 Vbeta and 13 Jbeta primers. Profiling relied on immunoSEQ multiplex PCR, and the TCRdb table lists in-frame clones only, not all of them. The sample comprises 200,000 to 250,000 clones, roughly 79% of which are singletons, and about 0.58% rests with the top ten. The material sequenced was PBMCs. The source is a woman aged 40 to 50 in good health and CMV-seronegative.

V gene TRBV25-1 combines with J gene TRBJ2-3; a possible D gene is TRBD1 (5 bases). Germline CDR1 and CDR2: MGHDK and SYGVNS. CDR3 length equals 13 residues. Trimming took 3 bases from V and 13 from J, leaving 17 bases between them. Here the CDR3 DNA reads TGTGCCAGCAGTGATTTCTTCAGGGATTTAAAGTATTTT. Protein sequence: CASSDFFRDLKYF. Complete variable domain (other parts from reference TRBV25-1 and TRBJ2-3): EADIYQTPRYLVIGTGKKITLECSQTMGHDKMYWYQQDPGMELHLIHYSYGVNSTEKGDLSSESTVSRIRTEHFPLTLESARPSHTSQYLCASSDFFRDLKYFGPGTRLTVL.

The chain links TRBV5-1 to TRBJ2-3; 11 nucleotides line up with TRBD2. Trimming removed 0 bases from V and 6 bases from J; junction bases left unmatched: 6. CDR3 length equals 16 residues. The germline V gene has CDR1 SGHRS and CDR2 YFSETQ. The CDR3 here is CASSLGTSGLLDTQYF. The CDR3, as DNA: TGCGCCAGCAGCTTGGGGACTAGCGGGCTGTTGGATACGCAGTATTTT.

This chain uses TRBV5-1 with TRBJ2-3, with D possibly TRBD2 on 6 matching bases. Looked up from germline, CDR1 is SGHRS and CDR2 is YFSETQ. With 4 bases removed from V and 0 bases from J, the gap between germline ends came to 15 bases. This CDR3 region has 16 residues. The CDR3, as DNA: TGCGCCAGCAGCCCTGGCACTAGCATAAGCACAGATACGCAGTATTTT. Encoded protein: CASSPGTSISTDTQYF.

The chain recombines TRBV19 with TRBJ1-3; D uncertain. Germline V CDR1 and CDR2: LNHDA, SQIVND (reference sequence). The ends were cut back, 7 bases at V and 2 bases at J, with 12 bases in the middle. The CDR3 runs to 14 residues. The CDR3 here is CASKPLSTGNTIYF. DNA for the CDR3: TGTGCCAGTAAGCCTTTATCGACTGGAAACACCATATATTTT.

A single count supports this clone. The V gene is TRBV4-3, the J gene TRBJ2-5; TRBD1 might be the D (6 bases). Trimming removed 0 bases at V and 7 bases at J, with 15 bases between. In germline, CDR1 is LGHNA, CDR2 YSLEER. This CDR3 spans 15 amino acids. CDR3 sequence (DNA): TGCGCCAGCAGCCAAGATGGGGACAACCTGGGGACCCAGTACTTC. It encodes CASSQDGDNLGTQYF.

The chain carries TRBV29-1 and TRBJ1-3; no clear D gene. The CDR3 consists of 13 residues. The V gene's germline CDR1 is SQVTM and CDR2 ANQGSEA. With 4 bases removed from V and 0 bases from J, the gap between germline ends came to 7 bases. CDR3 residues: CSVGTSSGNTIYF. The CDR3 DNA sequence: TGCAGCGTTGGTACTAGCTCTGGAAACACCATATATTTT.

The genes are TRBV30 and TRBJ1-1; D call uncertain. The V gene lost 0 bases and the J gene lost 1 base, with 6 bases spanning the gap. CDR3 size: 13 residues. Per the germline V gene, CDR1 is GTSNPN and CDR2 is SVGIG (reference sequence). CDR3 sequence: CAWSVNRNTEAFF. In DNA form, the CDR3 reads TGTGCCTGGAGTGTAAACAGGAACACTGAAGCTTTCTTT.

This clone appeared once. The gene calls are TRBV7-6 and TRBJ1-6; D uncertain. V was cut by 1 base and J by 0 bases, with 16 bases left in between. There are 19 residues in the CDR3. Germline V gene data show CDR1 as SGHVS and CDR2 as FNYEAQ. The CDR3 nucleotides are TGTGCCAGCAGCTTAGTACGCACAGAAGTCATCTCCTATAATTCACCCCTCCACTTT. Its protein is CASSLVRTEVISYNSPLHF.

This clone has just one count. J is TRBJ2-1 and V is TRBV14, with TRBD2 matching 7 bases. Trimming took 0 bases from V and 5 from J; bases not matched to a gene: 10. CDR3 length: 17 amino acids. Germline V gives CDR1 SGHDN, CDR2 FVKESK. The CDR3 loop reads CASSQEPGRGYDNEQFF. The CDR3 bases are TGTGCCAGCAGCCAAGAGCCCGGGCGGGGGTACGACAATGAGCAGTTCTTC.

This chain links TRBV19 with TRBJ2-1; TRBD2 matches at 9 bases. Germline CDR1 is LNHDA and CDR2 is SQIVND (reference sequence). V shed 3 bases and J 3 bases; nucleotides not matched to a gene: 3. CDR3 size: 15 residues. CDR3 sequence: CASSMGGGVYNEQFF. The CDR3 DNA sequence: TGTGCCAGTAGTATGGGCGGGGGGGTCTACAATGAGCAGTTCTTC.

The chain couples TRBV5-4 to TRBJ1-1; perhaps TRBD1 as D (5 bases). Trimming stripped 5 bases from V and 4 bases from J, with 27 bases between. The germline gives CDR1 SGHNT, CDR2 YYREEE (reference sequence). The CDR3 is made up of 18 amino acids. Here the CDR3 reads CASSHPGLRTPTSTEAFF. In DNA, the CDR3 is TGTGCCAGCAGTCACCCGGGACTTCGTACCCCGACGTCCACTGAAGCTTTCTTT.

V is TRBV5-1 and J is TRBJ1-5; 8 bases line up with TRBD1. Losses at the gene ends were 4 bases for V and 6 bases for J; bases not matched to a gene: 12. The CDR3 is 16 residues long. Germline V gene sequence: CDR1 SGHRS, CDR2 YFSETQ. The CDR3 here is CASSPWPDRARQPQHF. Here the CDR3 DNA reads TGCGCCAGCAGCCCTTGGCCGGACAGGGCGCGTCAGCCCCAGCATTTT.

This clone was detected only a few times. This rearrangement joins TRBV6-5 to TRBJ1-5, with D possibly TRBD1 on 6 matching bases. V lost 5 bases to trimming and J lost 0 bases, with 11 bases between them. The CDR3 is 15 residues long. Germline assignment: CDR1 MNHEY and CDR2 SVGAGI. CDR3 in DNA: TGTGCCAGCAGTCTCACAGGGTATAGCAATCAGCCCCAGCATTTT. Translated: CASSLTGYSNQPQHF.

V and J are TRBV6-5 and TRBJ1-2; 10 bases align to TRBD1. The ends lost 5 bases at V and 7 bases at J; junction bases unmatched: 7. CDR3 size: 14 residues. Germline V gene data show CDR1 as MNHEY and CDR2 as SVGAGI. The CDR3 spells CASSPTRDRGGYTF. CDR3 nucleotide sequence: TGTGCCAGCAGTCCCACAAGGGACAGGGGTGGCTACACCTTC.

The chain combines TRBV28 with TRBJ2-1; weak D call: TRBD1 (6 bases). Germline CDR1 MDHEN, CDR2 SYDVKM. V was trimmed by 4 bases and J by 7 bases, leaving 17 bases between them. This CDR3 contains 15 residues. DNA for the CDR3: TGTGCCAGCAGTTGGGCAGGGGTAAGGAAAAATGAGCAGTTCTTC. Translation gives CASSWAGVRKNEQFF.

The table lists this clone with a few counts. The chain has TRBV4-3 and TRBJ2-7, with D hard to call. The CDR3 has 16 residues. Trimming removed 0 bases from V and 2 bases from J, with 14 bases in between. Germline V gene lookup returns CDR1 LGHNA and CDR2 YSLEER. CDR3 sequence: CASSQDLLASPYEQYF. CDR3 bases: TGCGCCAGCAGCCAAGATTTGTTAGCCAGTCCCTACGAGCAGTACTTC.

V gene TRBV15 combines with J gene TRBJ2-7; 7 nucleotides align to TRBD2. This CDR3 comprises 11 residues. J gave up 11 bases and V 6 bases, and 7 bases lay outside the gene matches. The V gene's germline CDR1 is LNHNV and CDR2 YYDKDF (reference sequence). The CDR3 spells CATRDRTREYF. Written as DNA, the CDR3 is TGTGCCACCAGAGACCGGACTAGAGAGTACTTC.

The V gene is TRBV10-3, the J gene TRBJ2-5; 7 nucleotides match TRBD1. The J call may be faulty, since TRBJ2-7 better matches the DNA end. The CDR3 consists of 14 residues. The germline gives CDR1 ENHRY, CDR2 SYGVKD. The CDR3 nucleotides are TGTGCCATCAGGAGACAGGGTAGCTCCTACGAGCAGTACTTC. Protein product: CAIRRQGSSYEQYF.

The chain carries TRBV19 and TRBJ2-1; 7 bases are shared with TRBD1. Per germline, CDR1 LNHDA and CDR2 SQIVND (reference sequence). The V gene end was trimmed by 4 bases and the J gene end by 0 bases; junction bases not matched to a gene: 3. The CDR3 is 15 residues long. CDR3 bases: TGTGCCAGTAGTACCTCAGGGGGCTCCTACAATGAGCAGTTCTTC. Protein: CASSTSGGSYNEQFF.

This sequence joins TRBV30 and TRBJ1-2; possible D gene TRBD1, 5 bases. V dropped 1 base and J dropped 6 bases, with 15 bases sitting between them. The germline gives CDR1 GTSNPN, CDR2 SVGIG (reference sequence). The CDR3 length is 14 residues. CDR3 DNA sequence: TGTGCCTGGAGTGGGACAAACCGCGGGGATGGCTACACCTTC. The encoded protein is CAWSGTNRGDGYTF.